The 28 T cell receptor beta chains listed next were all sequenced from one sample in a study of sequential checkpoint blockade in melanoma. Sequencing was performed with immunoSEQ multiplex PCR; in TCRdb, only in-frame clones are kept and a portion is missing. The sample has approximately 3,000 clones; roughly 21% are singletons. Treatment meaning: randomized to nivolumab then ipilimumab (arm A) or the reverse (arm B). The sample was tumor tissue (inferred from file names), taken from a patient given nivolumab and ipilimumab in sequence. Receptor source: a human donor with melanoma.

This clone has a handful of counts. V usage is TRBV6-8 and J usage is TRBJ2-6; D not resolved. CDR1 and CDR2 from the germline V gene are MNHGY and SAAAGT. Trimming cost V 0 bases and J 0 bases, with 3 bases left between them. The CDR3 is made up of 15 amino acids. The CDR3 DNA reads as TGTGCCAGCAGTTACTCGAGCTCTGGGGCCAACGTCCTGACTTTC. This translates into CASSYSSSGANVLTF.

This clone was observed a few times. This sequence joins TRBV6-8 and TRBJ2-3, with 7 positions matching TRBD2. The CDR3 is 18 residues long. The V gene end was trimmed by 0 bases and the J gene end by 0 bases; junction bases not matched to a gene: 9. Germline CDR1 and CDR2: MNHGY and SAAAGT. The CDR3 DNA is TGTGCCAGCAGTTACTCATTTTTCAGCGGGACGAGCACAGATACGCAGTATTTT. It yields the protein CASSYSFFSGTSTDTQYF.

This chain joins TRBV29-1 and TRBJ2-3, with D unclear. V dropped 6 bases and J dropped 1 base, with 8 bases sitting between them. CDR1 SQVTM and CDR2 ANQGSEA come from the germline V gene. The CDR3 spans 12 residues. The CDR3 DNA is TGCAGCGTAGACCTGGGCACAGATACGCAGTATTTT. Translation: CSVDLGTDTQYF.

This clone is labeled as medium-sized. This rearrangement joins TRBV11-3 to TRBJ1-3, with 9 bases identical to TRBD1. With 4 bases clipped from V and 2 bases from J, the junction kept 9 bases outside the gene matches. Germline values: CDR1 SGHNT, CDR2 YENEEA. CDR3 length equals 17 residues. CDR3 residues: CASSSSGTGLAGNTIYF. The DNA of the CDR3 is TGTGCCAGCAGCTCCTCCGGGACAGGGTTAGCTGGAAACACCATATATTTT.

This clone was observed a few times. The rearrangement joins TRBV28 to TRBJ1-5, with TRBD1 matching over 8 bases. The CDR3 loop spans 13 amino acids. V trimming: 5 bases; J trimming: 8 bases; junction bases outside the gene matches: 5. Per germline, CDR1 MDHEN and CDR2 SYDVKM. CDR3 sequence: CASSPRTGKPQHF. The CDR3 DNA reads as TGTGCCAGCAGTCCCCGGACAGGGAAGCCCCAGCATTTT.

This clone was recorded many times. The genes are TRBV2 and TRBJ2-1, with TRBD2 matching 16 bases. Trimming at V came to 2 bases and at J to 3 bases, leaving 10 bases not matched to a gene. From germline, CDR1 is SNHLY and CDR2 FYNNEI. The CDR3 runs to 20 residues. The CDR3 loop reads CASSETGLAGGEIVYNEQFF. CDR3 sequence (DNA): TGTGCCAGCAGTGAAACGGGACTAGCGGGGGGGGAAATCGTCTACAATGAGCAGTTCTTC.

This clone has just a few counts. The rearrangement uses TRBV28 and TRBJ1-3; D is unresolved. Germline V gene data show CDR1 as MDHEN and CDR2 as SYDVKM. V lost 6 bases and J 2 bases, leaving 11 bases between the germline ends. CDR3 length equals 14 residues. The CDR3 DNA reads TGTGCCAGCAGCCTTCTGGTTGCTGGAAACACCATATATTTT. Translated: CASSLLVAGNTIYF.

V usage is TRBV5-1 and J usage is TRBJ2-2; possible D gene TRBD2, 6 bases. The CDR3 has 16 residues. The ends were cut back, 0 bases at V and 6 bases at J, with 15 bases in the middle. Germline CDR1 reads SGHRS; CDR2 reads YFSETQ. The CDR3 sequence is CASSLVTSSGAGELFF. The CDR3 DNA is TGCGCCAGCAGCTTGGTCACTAGCTCCGGGGCCGGGGAGCTGTTTTTT.

By share of the sample, this clone is medium-sized. V usage is TRBV28 and J usage is TRBJ1-6, with 9 bases lining up with TRBD1. Trimming cost V 5 bases and J 7 bases; bases outside gene matches: 9. Germline CDR1 and CDR2: MDHEN and SYDVKM. CDR3 size: 16 residues. This CDR3 reads CASSLAAGQGNSPLHF. The CDR3 DNA is TGTGCCAGCAGTCTTGCCGCGGGACAGGGCAATTCACCCCTCCACTTT.

V is TRBV6-8 and J is TRBJ1-6, with D maybe TRBD1 (6 bases). Germline-derived CDR1 and CDR2 are MNHGY and SAAAGT. V lost 1 base and J 6 bases, leaving 19 bases between the germline ends. The CDR3 is 18 residues long. Here the CDR3 DNA reads TGTGCCAGCAGTTACTTGCTAGGGGGTTCCGGGGGTAATTCACCCCTCCACTTT. Protein product: CASSYLLGGSGGNSPLHF.

The table lists this clone with a few counts. J is TRBJ1-3 and V is TRBV28; D is ambiguous. The CDR3 extends over 16 amino acids. V lost 5 bases and J 4 bases, leaving 18 bases between the germline ends. The germline gives CDR1 MDHEN, CDR2 SYDVKM. CDR3 sequence reads: CASSPPPGNSGNTIYF. The CDR3 DNA is TGTGCCAGCAGTCCACCGCCGGGAAACTCCGGAAACACCATATATTTT.

This rearrangement joins TRBV30 to TRBJ1-2; D is possibly TRBD1 (6 bases). CDR1 and CDR2 (germline): GTSNPN, SVGIG (reference sequence). The CDR3 sequence is 17 residues long. The V gene lost 3 bases and the J gene lost 8 bases, with 28 bases spanning the gap. This chain's CDR3 is CAWSPRGAAIGSEGYTF. CDR3 nucleotide sequence: TGTGCCTGGAGCCCGAGGGGGGCGGCTATAGGGTCGGAAGGCTACACCTTC.

This chain links TRBV11-3 with TRBJ2-1, with TRBD2 matching over 10 bases. CDR3 length equals 17 residues. Germline values: CDR1 SGHNT, CDR2 YENEEA. V was pared by 0 bases and J by 0 bases, with 2 bases of the junction left unmatched. CDR3 region: CASSLDSGGTSYNEQFF. For the CDR3, the DNA is TGTGCCAGCAGCTTAGATAGCGGGGGGACCTCCTACAATGAGCAGTTCTTC.

The rearrangement joins TRBV28 to TRBJ1-5, with D unclear. CDR1 is MDHEN, CDR2 SYDVKM, per germline. V lost 6 bases, J lost 9 bases, and 15 bases lay in between. The CDR3 contains 13 residues. The CDR3: CASRIAGLGPQHF. CDR3 nucleotide sequence: TGTGCCAGCAGAATAGCGGGCTTAGGGCCCCAGCATTTT.

The chain is built from TRBV30 and TRBJ2-3; the D gene is possibly TRBD2 (6 bases). This CDR3 contains 15 residues. Trimming shortened V by 5 bases and J by 4 bases, and 19 bases separated the two germline ends. The V gene's germline CDR1 is GTSNPN and CDR2 SVGIG (reference sequence). The CDR3 sequence: CAWGLASPGADTQYF. The DNA for the CDR3 is TGTGCCTGGGGATTAGCGTCCCCGGGGGCAGATACGCAGTATTTT.

This clone is judged hyperexpanded. The V gene is TRBV30, the J gene TRBJ1-6; tentatively, D is TRBD1 (5 bases). Germline V gene sequence: CDR1 GTSNPN, CDR2 SVGIG (reference sequence). V lost 1 base to trimming and J lost 13 bases, with 14 bases between them. The length of the CDR3 is 13 residues. The CDR3 DNA follows: TGTGCCTGGAGTGGAGGGACCGCTTTCCCCCTCCACTTT. It yields the protein CAWSGGTAFPLHF.

V and J are TRBV28 and TRBJ2-3; D is perhaps TRBD1 (6 bases). The V and J ends lost 6 bases and 2 bases respectively, with 18 bases between them. The V gene's germline CDR1 is MDHEN and CDR2 SYDVKM. CDR3 size: 16 residues. As DNA, the CDR3 is TGTGCCAGCAGCAGACAGGCTCACGTATCCACAGATACGCAGTATTTT. Protein product: CASSRQAHVSTDTQYF.

This clone is categorized as medium-sized (0.01 to 0.1%). This sequence joins TRBV28 and TRBJ2-3; D uncertain. Germline CDR1 MDHEN, CDR2 SYDVKM. V was pared by 2 bases and J by 3 bases, with 6 bases between. CDR3 length equals 13 residues. The CDR3 DNA is TGTGCCAGCAGTTTAATCGGTACAGATACGCAGTATTTT. It is translated as CASSLIGTDTQYF.

This clone has at least ten counts. The rearrangement uses TRBV11-3 and TRBJ2-7, with D possibly being TRBD1 (5 bases). Trimming took off 5 bases at V and 0 bases at J, with 14 bases between the two ends. CDR1 is SGHNT and CDR2 is YENEEA in the germline V gene. CDR3 length: 15 amino acids. CDR3 sequence: CASSIHRSISYEQYF. In nucleotides, the CDR3 is TGTGCCAGCAGCATACACAGGTCCATCTCCTACGAGCAGTACTTC.

In its sample, this clone ranks as medium-sized. V usage is TRBV10-3 and J usage is TRBJ2-7; no firm D call. Trimming stripped 2 bases from V and 3 bases from J, with 14 bases between. The germline CDR1 and CDR2 sequences are ENHRY and SYGVKD. CDR3 size: 15 residues. CDR3 coding DNA: TGTGCCATCAGTGAGCCGCCAGGCGGCCTCTACGAGCAGTACTTC. Residues: CAISEPPGGLYEQYF.

V usage is TRBV28 and J usage is TRBJ1-5; D possibly corresponds to TRBD1 (5 bases). CDR1 MDHEN and CDR2 SYDVKM come from the germline V gene. Trimming removed 3 bases from V and 1 base from J, with 10 bases in between. This CDR3 has 15 residues. CDR3: CASSFITGSNQPQHF. CDR3 nucleotides: TGTGCCAGCAGTTTTATAACAGGAAGCAATCAGCCCCAGCATTTT.

Sample share makes this clone medium-sized. The V call is TRBV11-3, the J call TRBJ1-4; D is undetermined. This CDR3 spans 15 amino acids. The germline CDR1 and CDR2 sequences are SGHNT and YENEEA. Trimming left V 5 bases short and J 6 bases short, with 16 bases between. This CDR3 reads CASSRDGRSDEKLFF. The CDR3 coding sequence is TGTGCCAGCAGCCGCGACGGCAGGTCGGATGAAAAACTGTTTTTT. Combining the CDR3 with reference TRBV11-3 and TRBJ1-4 gives the whole variable domain EAGVVQSPRYKIIEKKQPVAFWCNPISGHNTLYWYLQNLGQGPELLIRYENEEAVDDSQLPKDRFSAERLKGVDSTLKIQPAELGDSAVYLCASSRDGRSDEKLFFGSGTQLSVL.

Only a few counts were recorded for this clone. V and J are TRBV30 and TRBJ2-4, with TRBD2 as a possible D gene (6 bases). The CDR3 runs 15 residues. Germline V gene data show CDR1 as GTSNPN and CDR2 as SVGIG (reference sequence). V lost 2 bases and J lost 0, with 11 bases in between. CDR3 loop: CAWSWGTLAKNIQYF. The CDR3 nucleotides are TGTGCCTGGAGTTGGGGGACTTTAGCCAAAAACATTCAGTACTTC.

V is TRBV19 and J is TRBJ1-1, with D maybe TRBD1 (5 bases). The CDR3 totals 14 residues. Trimming took 2 bases from V and 4 from J, leaving 11 bases between them. Germline CDR1 and CDR2: LNHDA and SQIVND (reference sequence). This CDR3 is CASSIIGGGTEAFF. DNA for the CDR3: TGTGCCAGTAGTATAATAGGCGGGGGCACTGAAGCTTTCTTT.

This clone was seen a handful of times. V and J are TRBV6-8 and TRBJ1-1, with D unclear. Germline-derived CDR1 and CDR2 are MNHGY and SAAAGT. The CDR3 has 13 amino acids. V lost 5 bases and J lost 1, with 8 bases in between. CDR3 in DNA: TGTGCCAGCAGTGTCATGGGGAACACTGAAGCTTTCTTT. Its protein product is CASSVMGNTEAFF.

Sample share makes this clone medium-sized (0.01 to 0.1%). Distinct nucleotide sequences in the sample also encode this CDR3. V and J are TRBV11-3 and TRBJ1-1; D not certain. From germline, CDR1 is SGHNT and CDR2 YENEEA. This CDR3 comprises 14 residues. V was cut by 3 bases and J by 0 bases, with 8 bases left in between. CDR3 bases: TGTGCCAGCAGCTTGGGGTCTCTGAACACTGAAGCTTTCTTT. It codes for CASSLGSLNTEAFF.

The chain couples TRBV11-3 to TRBJ2-3, with D uncertain. This CDR3 contains 14 residues. V was pared by 1 base and J by 4 bases, with 9 bases between. CDR1 SGHNT and CDR2 YENEEA come from the germline V gene. CDR3 loop: CASSLVGVSDTQYF. CDR3 coding DNA: TGTGCCAGCAGCTTAGTTGGGGTCTCAGATACGCAGTATTTT.

By proportion, this clone is medium-sized. The V gene is TRBV28, the J gene TRBJ1-2, with a weak D call TRBD1 (5 bases). V lost 3 bases and J 7 bases, leaving 18 bases between the germline ends. CDR3 size: 15 residues. Germline V gene sequence: CDR1 MDHEN, CDR2 SYDVKM. The CDR3 sequence is CASSFPGEGASGYTF. The DNA for the CDR3 is TGTGCCAGCAGTTTCCCCGGAGAAGGGGCAAGTGGCTACACCTTC.